This TCR beta chain was identified during a study of blood T cell repertoires in COVID-19. Study-level background: From T cells, B-cell-depleted T cells, or PBMCs came the material, which was cDNA or gDNA.

This clone was recorded a few times. Authors' data handling: Researchers report that nucleated cell counts were estimated from reference gene primer amplification. Profiling relied on immunoSEQ multiplex PCR, and the TCRdb table lists in-frame clones only, not all of them. V, J and clone size reflect that table, while D and trimming were determined from the DNA. In the table there are roughly 200,000 clones, around four fifths of which are singletons. CDR1 and CDR2 (germline): LGHDT, YNNKEL (reference sequence). CDR3 length: 18 amino acids. The trim removed 4 bases at V and 1 base at J, leaving 8 bases unmatched.

The J gene is TRBJ2-6, the V gene TRBV3-1 (or the pseudogene TRBV3-2), with 9 bases identical to TRBD1. The TCR was taken from a man between 35 and 55 years old with acute or convalescent COVID-19. The sequencing input was peripheral blood. CDR3 in DNA: TGTGCCAGCAGCCGATCCGGGACAGGGACATCTGGGGCCAACGTCCTGACTTTC. It is translated as CASSRSGTGTSGANVLTF.